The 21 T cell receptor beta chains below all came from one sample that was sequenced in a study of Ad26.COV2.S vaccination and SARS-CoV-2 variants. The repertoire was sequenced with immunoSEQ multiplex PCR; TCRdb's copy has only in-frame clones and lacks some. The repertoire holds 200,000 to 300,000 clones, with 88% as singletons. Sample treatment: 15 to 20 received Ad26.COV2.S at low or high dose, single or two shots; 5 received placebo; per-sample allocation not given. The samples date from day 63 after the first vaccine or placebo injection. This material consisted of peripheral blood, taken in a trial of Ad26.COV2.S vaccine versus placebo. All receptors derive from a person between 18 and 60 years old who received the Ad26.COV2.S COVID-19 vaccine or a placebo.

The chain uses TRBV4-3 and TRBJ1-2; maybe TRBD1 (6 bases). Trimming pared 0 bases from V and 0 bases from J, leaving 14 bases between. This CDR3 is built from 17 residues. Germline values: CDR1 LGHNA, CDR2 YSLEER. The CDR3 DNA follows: TGCGCCAGCAGCCAAGATTCGAACAGGACAGCTAACTATGGCTACACCTTC. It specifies CASSQDSNRTANYGYTF.

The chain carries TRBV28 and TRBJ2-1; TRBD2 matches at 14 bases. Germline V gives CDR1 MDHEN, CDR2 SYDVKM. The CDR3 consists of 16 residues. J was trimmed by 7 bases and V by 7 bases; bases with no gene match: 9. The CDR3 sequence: CASTVRLAGGSNEQFF. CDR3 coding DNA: TGTGCCAGCACCGTAAGACTAGCGGGGGGGTCGAATGAGCAGTTCTTC.

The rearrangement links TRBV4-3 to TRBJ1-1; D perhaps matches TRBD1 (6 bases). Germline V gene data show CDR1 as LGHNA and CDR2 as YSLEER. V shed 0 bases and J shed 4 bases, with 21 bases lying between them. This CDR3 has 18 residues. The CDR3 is CASSQDLVGGPARTEAFF. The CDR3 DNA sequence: TGCGCCAGCAGCCAAGATTTAGTGGGGGGGCCAGCGCGCACTGAAGCTTTCTTT.

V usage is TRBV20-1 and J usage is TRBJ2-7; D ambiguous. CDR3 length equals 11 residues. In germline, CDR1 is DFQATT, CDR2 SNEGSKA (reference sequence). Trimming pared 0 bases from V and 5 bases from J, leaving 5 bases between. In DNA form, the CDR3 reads TGCAGTGCTAGAGATAGCCACGAGCAGTACTTC. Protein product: CSARDSHEQYF.

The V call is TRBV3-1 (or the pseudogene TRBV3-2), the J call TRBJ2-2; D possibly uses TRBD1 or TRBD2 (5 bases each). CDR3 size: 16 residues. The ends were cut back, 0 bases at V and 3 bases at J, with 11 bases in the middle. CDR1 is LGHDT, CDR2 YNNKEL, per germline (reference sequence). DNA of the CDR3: TGTGCCAGCAGCCAAGAGTCAGGGAGAGACACCGGGGAGCTGTTTTTT. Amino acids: CASSQESGRDTGELFF.

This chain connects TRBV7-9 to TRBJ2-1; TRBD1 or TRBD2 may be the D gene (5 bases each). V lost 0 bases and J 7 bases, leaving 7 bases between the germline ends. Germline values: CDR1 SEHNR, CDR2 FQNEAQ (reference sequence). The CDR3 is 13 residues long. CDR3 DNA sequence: TGTGCCAGCAGCTTAGCCTGGGGGAATGAGCAGTTCTTC. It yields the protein CASSLAWGNEQFF.

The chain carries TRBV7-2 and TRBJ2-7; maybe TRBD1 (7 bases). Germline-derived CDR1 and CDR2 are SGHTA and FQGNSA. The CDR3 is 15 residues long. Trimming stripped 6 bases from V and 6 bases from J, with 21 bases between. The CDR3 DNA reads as TGTGCCAGCAGAGGGGGCCCGGGGGCCGCGGGCGAGCAGTACTTC. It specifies CASRGGPGAAGEQYF.

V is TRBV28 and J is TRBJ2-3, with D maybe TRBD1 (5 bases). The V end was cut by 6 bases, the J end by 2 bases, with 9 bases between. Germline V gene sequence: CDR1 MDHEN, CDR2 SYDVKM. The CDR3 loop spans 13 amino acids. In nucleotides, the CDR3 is TGTGCCAGCAGCAAGGACACCACAGATACGCAGTATTTT. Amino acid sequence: CASSKDTTDTQYF.

CDR3 sequence: CASSKIPGQGAGEQYF. The CDR3 DNA sequence: TGTGCCAGTAGTAAAATACCGGGACAGGGGGCGGGGGAGCAGTACTTC. V gene TRBV19 combines with J gene TRBJ2-7, with 12 positions matching TRBD1. Trimming removed 4 bases from V and 7 bases from J; junction bases left unmatched: 11. Germline CDR1 reads LNHDA; CDR2 reads SQIVND (reference sequence). The CDR3 is made up of 16 amino acids.

CDR3 coding DNA: TGTGCCAGCAGCCCAGCGGGGACAGGGGACTGGGAGACCCAGTACTTC. It encodes CASSPAGTGDWETQYF. The chain is built from TRBV9 and TRBJ2-5; TRBD1 matches at 10 bases. Germline trimming cut 4 bases from V and 5 bases from J; bases unmatched to any gene: 11. The CDR3 consists of 16 residues. Germline assignment: CDR1 SGDLS and CDR2 YYNGEE.

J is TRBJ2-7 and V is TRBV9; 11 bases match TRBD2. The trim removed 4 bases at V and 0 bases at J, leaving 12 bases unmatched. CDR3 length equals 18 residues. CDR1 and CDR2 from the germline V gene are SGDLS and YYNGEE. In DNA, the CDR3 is TGTGCCAGCAGCCCCCGGGGTAGCGGGAGGGGCAGCTCCTACGAGCAGTACTTC. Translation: CASSPRGSGRGSSYEQYF.

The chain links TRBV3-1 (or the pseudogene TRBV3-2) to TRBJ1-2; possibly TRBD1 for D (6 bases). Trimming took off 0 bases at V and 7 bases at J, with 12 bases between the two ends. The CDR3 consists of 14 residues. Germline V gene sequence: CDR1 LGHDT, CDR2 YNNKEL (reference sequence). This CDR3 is CASSQDFRTAGYTF. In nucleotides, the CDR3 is TGTGCCAGCAGCCAAGATTTTAGGACAGCTGGCTACACCTTC.

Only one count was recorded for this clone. The CDR3 region is CATSDSGLVKEQYF. CDR3 bases: TGTGCCACCAGTGACTCTGGACTAGTGAAAGAGCAGTACTTC. V and J are TRBV24-1 and TRBJ2-7; 7 bases are a match to TRBD2. V shed 4 bases, J shed 7 bases, and the junction held 9 bases outside the gene matches. The CDR3 totals 14 residues. Germline CDR1 is KGHDR and CDR2 is SFDVKD.

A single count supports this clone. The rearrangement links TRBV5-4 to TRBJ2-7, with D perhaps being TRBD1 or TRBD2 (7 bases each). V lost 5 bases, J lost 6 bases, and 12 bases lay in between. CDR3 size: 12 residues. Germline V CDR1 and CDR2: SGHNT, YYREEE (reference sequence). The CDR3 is CASRTGEGEQYF. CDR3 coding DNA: TGTGCCAGCAGAACAGGGGAGGGCGAGCAGTACTTC.

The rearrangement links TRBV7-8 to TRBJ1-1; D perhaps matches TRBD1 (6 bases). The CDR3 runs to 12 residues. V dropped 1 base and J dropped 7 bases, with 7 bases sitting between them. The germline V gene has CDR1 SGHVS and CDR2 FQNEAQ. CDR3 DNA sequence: TGTGCCAGCAGCTTAGTACAGGGTGAAGCTTTCTTT. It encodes CASSLVQGEAFF.

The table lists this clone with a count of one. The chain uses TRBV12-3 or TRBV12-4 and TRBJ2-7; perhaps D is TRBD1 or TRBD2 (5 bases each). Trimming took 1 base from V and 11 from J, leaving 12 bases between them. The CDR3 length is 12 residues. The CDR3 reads CASSLGGSREYF. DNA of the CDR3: TGTGCCAGCAGTTTAGGGGGGTCACGCGAGTACTTC.

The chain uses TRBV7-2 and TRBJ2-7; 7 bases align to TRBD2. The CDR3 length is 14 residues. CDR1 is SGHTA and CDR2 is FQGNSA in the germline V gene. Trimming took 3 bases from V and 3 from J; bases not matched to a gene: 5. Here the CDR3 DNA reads TGTGCCAGCAGCTTCCGGGGGGATTTCTACGAGCAGTACTTC. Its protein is CASSFRGDFYEQYF.

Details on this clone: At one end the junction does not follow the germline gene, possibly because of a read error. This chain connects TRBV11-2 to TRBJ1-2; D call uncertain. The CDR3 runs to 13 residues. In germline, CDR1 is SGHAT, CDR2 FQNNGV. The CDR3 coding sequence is TGTGCCAGCAGCTTAGAAATTGAAAGGGCCCGCACGTTC. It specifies CASSLEIERARTF.

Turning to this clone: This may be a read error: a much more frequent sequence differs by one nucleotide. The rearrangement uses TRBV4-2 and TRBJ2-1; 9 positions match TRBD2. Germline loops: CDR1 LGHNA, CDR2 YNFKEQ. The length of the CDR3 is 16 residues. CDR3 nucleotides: TGTGCCCGCAGCCAAGATGGGGCGGGGGGGCTTGGTGAGCAGTTCTTC. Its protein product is CARSQDGAGGLGEQFF.

CDR3 amino acids: CASSLGTRGTTDTQYF. The CDR3 region has the DNA TGTGCCAGCAGCTTAGGTACACGAGGGACCACAGATACGCAGTATTTT. The chain couples TRBV11-1 to TRBJ2-3, with D perhaps matching TRBD1 or TRBD2 (5 bases each). The germline V and J ends were trimmed by 1 base and 2 bases, with 13 bases remaining between them. This CDR3 has 16 residues. Germline assignment: CDR1 SGHAT and CDR2 FQDESV (reference sequence).

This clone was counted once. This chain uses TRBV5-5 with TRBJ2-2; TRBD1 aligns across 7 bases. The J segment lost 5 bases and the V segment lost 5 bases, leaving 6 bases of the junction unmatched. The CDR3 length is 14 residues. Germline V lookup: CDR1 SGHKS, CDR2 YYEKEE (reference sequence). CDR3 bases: TGTGCCAGCAGTTTTACAGGGGATACCGGGGAGCTGTTTTTT. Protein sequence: CASSFTGDTGELFF.